The clone carrying this T cell receptor (beta chain) was recorded a few times. Its antigen is as yet unknown. V was cut by 6 bases and J by 0 bases, with 12 bases left in between. The CDR3 has 15 residues. The germline V gene has CDR1 SNHLY and CDR2 FYNNEI. This entry is derived from a study of CD8+CD57+ T cells in acquired aplastic anemia. About the research overall: The DNA of sorted CD4+ and CD8+ cells averaged roughly 3.2 ug. The average read count for CD4+ cells in healthy donors was some 11 million. Broader study findings: Patients and controls shared under 30 CD8+ CDR3 sequences, highly expressed in patients. Any difference that existed in CD8+ Simpson's diversity between patients and controls was not significant.

Genomic DNA served as template for TCR beta VDJ and CDR3 profiling. MiXCR, run by TCRdb on the reads, gives a single entry per CDR3 protein. The sample lists 150,000 to 200,000 distinct CDR3 sequences, roughly 47% occurring once. The sequence was collected from a human donor in good health. V is TRBV2 and J is TRBJ1-5, with D unresolved. The material sequenced was sorted CD4+, CD8+, or CD8+CD57+ T cells (not recorded which) from PBMCs. The CDR3 nucleotides read TGTGCCAGCAGGAGGACGGAATATAGCAATCAGCCCCAGCATTTT. It encodes CASRRTEYSNQPQHF.